This T cell receptor (beta chain) came from a study of T-cell memory formation after mild COVID-19. The germline gives CDR1 MDHEN, CDR2 SYDVKM. The CDR3 runs to 12 residues. Trimming removed 6 bases at V and 5 bases at J, with 8 bases between. Researchers used 5'RACE with constant-segment primers to make TCR alpha and TCR beta cDNA libraries that carry sample barcodes and UMIs. From the 5' RACE reads, TCRdb called clonotypes with MiXCR, one entry per CDR3 protein. The table records a few hundred thousand distinct CDR3 sequences, around 20% of them present only once. In regard to this clonotype: Its antigen is not identified.

Study-wide results and caveats: Later expanders leaned toward CD4+, whereas clones contracting from day 15 to 85 were balanced CD4/CD8.

The clonotype comes from an adult woman who had mild COVID-19 (a few samples of this study predate the infection). Cell type and time point are not known. The J gene is TRBJ1-5, the V gene TRBV28; the D is unclear. Input material: PBMCs or a T cell subset sorted from them (not recorded which). CDR3 protein: CASRLAHQPQHF. DNA of the CDR3: TGTGCCAGCAGGCTGGCCCATCAGCCCCAGCATTTT. The variable domain in full, with the rest retrieved from reference TRBV28 and TRBJ1-5, is DVKVTQSSRYLVKRTGEKVFLECVQDMDHENMFWYRQDPGLGLRLIYFSYDVKMKEKGDIPEGYSVSREKKERFSLILESASTNQTSMYLCASRLAHQPQHFGDGTRLSIL.